The rows below give T cell receptor beta chains drawn from one sample of a study of PD-1 blockade in classical Hodgkin lymphoma. Profiling relied on immunoSEQ multiplex PCR, and the TCRdb table lists in-frame clones only, not all of them. Among 60,000 to 65,000 clones listed, 88% were seen once. Specimen: peripheral blood mononuclear cells (PBMCs), collected at baseline. The receptors shown here come from a human donor with classical Hodgkin lymphoma. CDR3s include the opening cysteine and the closing phenylalanine or tryptophan. A D gene is named only where the DNA matches it firmly. Expanded clones are given a class, and other clones once, few, many or no size at all.

abundance	d_gene	v_gene	j_gene	CDR3aa	CDR3nt
-	-	TRBV4-3	TRBJ2-7	CASSQDLRDEQYF	TGCGCCAGCAGCCAAGACCTTAGGGACGAGCAGTACTTC
-	-	TRBV30	TRBJ1-5	CAWSLDSGRNQPQHF	TGTGCCTGGAGCTTGGACAGCGGTCGCAATCAGCCCCAGCATTTT
once	-	TRBV11-2	TRBJ1-2	CASSLDRESNYGYTF	TGTGCCAGCAGCTTAGATCGGGAGTCTAACTATGGCTACACCTTC
-	-	TRBV19	TRBJ2-5	CASSTLYQETQYF	TGTGCCAGTAGTACTCTGTACCAAGAGACCCAGTACTTC
-	-	TRBV21-1	TRBJ2-7	CASSAPPRTYEQYF	TGTGCCAGCAGCGCCCCCCCACGGACCTACGAGCAGTACTTC
-	TRBD1	TRBV29-1	TRBJ1-2	CSVEAGGRNTF	TGCAGCGTTGAAGCAGGGGGCAGGAACACCTTC
-	-	TRBV5-1	TRBJ1-5	CASSYDGYNQPQHF	TGCGCCAGCAGCTACGACGGCTACAATCAGCCCCAGCATTTT
-	-	TRBV7-9	TRBJ1-5	CASSLAGQGILNQPQHF	TGTGCCAGCAGCTTAGCGGGGCAGGGGATCCTAAATCAGCCCCAGCATTTT
-	-	TRBV25-1	TRBJ2-5	CASSGRAQETQYF	TGTGCCAGCAGCGGCAGGGCCCAAGAGACCCAGTACTTC
-	-	TRBV27	TRBJ1-6	CASPSPLHF	TGTGCCAGCCCTTCACCCCTCCACTTT
once	-	TRBV19	TRBJ1-5	CASKRKGSNQPQHF	TGTGCCAGTAAGAGGAAGGGTAGCAATCAGCCCCAGCATTTT
-	TRBD1	TRBV19	TRBJ1-1	CASSRRDRTNTEAFF	TGTGCCAGTAGTCGCAGGGACAGGACAAACACTGAAGCTTTCTTT
-	TRBD1	TRBV19	TRBJ2-6	CASRDRVTFSGANVLTF	TGTGCCAGTAGGGACAGGGTAACCTTCTCTGGGGCCAACGTCCTGACTTTC
-	-	TRBV7-6	TRBJ2-5	CASSRDREGWETQYF	TGTGCCAGCAGTCGAGACAGGGAGGGGTGGGAGACCCAGTACTTC
-	-	TRBV14	TRBJ2-2	CASSLNHGSGELFF	TGTGCCAGCAGCCTTAATCACGGGTCCGGGGAGCTGTTTTTT
-	TRBD2	TRBV10-3	TRBJ2-7	CAISESAGLATPYEQYF	TGTGCCATCAGTGAGTCTGCGGGACTAGCGACACCCTACGAGCAGTACTTC
-	-	TRBV2	TRBJ2-7	CASSWTGSYEQYF	TGTGCCAGCAGCTGGACGGGCTCCTACGAGCAGTACTTC
-	-	TRBV7-9	TRBJ2-3	CASSFGGRVTDTQYF	TGTGCCAGCAGCTTTGGAGGCCGGGTCACAGATACGCAGTATTTT
few	TRBD1	TRBV11-2	TRBJ2-7	CASSLGAHRGSEQYF	TGTGCCAGCAGCTTAGGGGCCCACAGGGGATCCGAGCAGTACTTC
once	-	TRBV11-2	TRBJ2-3	CASSLVGGPGADTQYF	TGTGCCAGCAGCTTAGTGGGGGGGCCAGGCGCAGATACGCAGTATTTT
-	-	TRBV4-3	TRBJ2-7	CASSQGTGDTYEQYF	TGCGCCAGCAGCCAAGGGACGGGAGACACCTACGAGCAGTACTTC
-	-	TRBV10-1	TRBJ2-6	CASSEGGAGANVLTF	TGCGCCAGCAGTGAGGGAGGGGCTGGGGCCAACGTCCTGACTTTC
-	-	TRBV2	TRBJ1-4	CASSEAPQGTGEKLFF	TGTGCCAGCAGTGAAGCCCCACAGGGCACCGGCGAAAAACTGTTTTTT
-	-	TRBV19	TRBJ1-5	CASSIAGTGNQPQHF	TGTGCCAGTAGTATAGCGGGTACAGGGAATCAGCCCCAGCATTTT
-	-	TRBV29-1	TRBJ1-1	CSVGTASSRTEAFF	TGCAGCGTGGGGACGGCGAGTTCGCGTACTGAAGCTTTCTTT
-	-	TRBV7-9	TRBJ2-2	CASSLGGFTGELFF	TGTGCCAGCAGCTTAGGTGGTTTCACCGGGGAGCTGTTTTTT
-	-	TRBV7-8	TRBJ2-1	CASSTARGAGVNNEQFF	TGTGCCAGCAGCACTGCCCGGGGGGCGGGGGTCAACAATGAGCAGTTCTTC
-	-	TRBV6-5	TRBJ2-7	CASSYSSGLTYEQYF	TGTGCCAGCAGTTACTCTTCGGGACTCACCTACGAGCAGTACTTC
-	-	TRBV7-3	TRBJ1-2	CASSLSQGEGYTF	TGTGCCAGCAGCTTAAGCCAGGGTGAAGGCTACACCTTC
-	-	TRBV10-1	TRBJ2-5	CASSRQAQETQYF	TGCGCCAGCAGCCGACAGGCGCAAGAGACCCAGTACTTC
once	-	TRBV7-8	TRBJ2-7	CASSLVAGAYSYEQYF	TGTGCCAGCAGCTTAGTCGCAGGGGCCTACTCCTACGAGCAGTACTTC
-	-	TRBV30	TRBJ1-1	CAWSVNGRTEAFF	TGTGCCTGGAGTGTAAACGGACGGACTGAAGCTTTCTTT
-	-	TRBV6-5	TRBJ2-7	CASSYQGQGSSYEQYF	TGTGCCAGCAGTTACCAGGGTCAGGGATCGTCCTACGAGCAGTACTTC
-	-	TRBV7-2	TRBJ2-7	CASSVRMGYYEQYF	TGTGCCAGCAGCGTGCGGATGGGGTACTACGAGCAGTACTTC
-	TRBD1	TRBV2	TRBJ1-6	CASSGQGQSPLHF	TGTGCCAGCTCCGGACAGGGACAATCACCCCTCCACTTT
-	-	TRBV27	TRBJ2-5	CASSSTAGPQSQTQYF	TGTGCCAGCAGTTCGACGGCGGGACCCCAAAGCCAGACCCAGTACTTC
-	-	TRBV7-2	TRBJ1-1	CASSPPSNTEAFF	TGTGCCAGCAGCCCCCCATCGAACACTGAAGCTTTCTTT
-	-	TRBV30	TRBJ2-5	CAWSKGRDGETQYF	TGTGCCTGGAGTAAGGGCAGGGATGGAGAGACCCAGTACTTC
-	-	TRBV5-6	TRBJ1-5	CASSLGLYPPSNQPQHF	TGTGCCAGCAGCTTGGGACTCTACCCTCCTAGCAATCAGCCCCAGCATTTT
-	-	TRBV19	TRBJ2-7	CASTQGYGTSPHEQYF	TGTGCCAGTACTCAGGGGTACGGGACTTCTCCCCACGAGCAGTACTTC
many	-	TRBV30	TRBJ2-5	CAWSRDTQETQYF	TGTGCCTGGAGCCGGGACACCCAAGAGACCCAGTACTTC
-	-	TRBV5-4	TRBJ1-1	CASSLDPEDTEAFF	TGTGCCAGCAGCTTGGATCCGGAGGACACTGAAGCTTTCTTT
-	TRBD2	TRBV15	TRBJ2-3	CATSTDLAGGTDTQYF	TGTGCCACCAGCACAGACTTAGCGGGAGGCACAGATACGCAGTATTTT
once	TRBD2	TRBV7-3	TRBJ2-5	CASSRQGGGEKETQYF	TGTGCCAGCAGCCGCCAGGGCGGGGGGGAAAAAGAGACCCAGTACTTC
once	TRBD2	TRBV11-3	TRBJ2-1	CASSSHLAGEAEGQFF	TGTGCCAGCAGCTCCCATCTAGCGGGGGAGGCTGAGGGGCAGTTCTTC
-	TRBD1	TRBV19	TRBJ2-6	CASSIVGTGVPGANVLTF	TGTGCCAGTAGTATAGTCGGGACAGGGGTACCTGGGGCCAACGTCCTGACTTTC
-	-	TRBV4-1	TRBJ1-1	CASSQDMTLNTEAFF	TGCGCCAGCAGCCAAGATATGACATTGAACACTGAAGCTTTCTTT
-	-	TRBV19	TRBJ2-6	CASRAIRTGANVLTF	TGTGCCAGTCGTGCTATCAGAACTGGGGCCAACGTCCTGACTTTC
-	-	TRBV5-1	TRBJ2-7	CASSLSVRGYEQYF	TGCGCCAGCAGCTTGAGCGTGAGGGGCTACGAGCAGTACTTC
-	-	TRBV30	TRBJ2-7	CAWSTDSYEQYF	TGTGCCTGGAGTACGGACTCCTACGAGCAGTACTTC
once	-	TRBV11-2	TRBJ1-5	CASSLEFGGVNQPQHF	TGTGCCAGCAGCTTAGAGTTCGGGGGCGTCAATCAGCCCCAGCATTTT
-	TRBD1	TRBV19	TRBJ1-1	CASSTALSSRGRRRPNTEAFF	TGTGCCAGTAGTACAGCCCTTTCTTCCAGGGGGCGCCGGCGTCCGAACACTGAAGCTTTCTTT
few	TRBD1	TRBV4-2	TRBJ2-7	CASSGRRDSSYEQYF	TGTGCCAGCAGCGGACGCCGGGACAGCTCCTACGAGCAGTACTTC
few	-	TRBV5-4	TRBJ2-4	CASSSSVLGAKNIQYF	TGTGCCAGCAGCTCCTCAGTCCTTGGGGCCAAAAACATTCAGTACTTC
-	TRBD2	TRBV7-2	TRBJ2-7	CASSSHRVAGVASSYEQYF	TGTGCCAGCAGCTCCCATAGGGTAGCGGGGGTCGCAAGCTCCTACGAGCAGTACTTC
-	-	TRBV10-1	TRBJ2-7	CASSSGIAYEQYF	TGCGCCAGCAGTTCGGGAATTGCCTACGAGCAGTACTTC
few	TRBD1	TRBV18	TRBJ1-1	CASSPDRDTEAFF	TGTGCCAGCTCACCAGACAGGGACACTGAAGCTTTCTTT
-	TRBD2	TRBV12-5	TRBJ2-2	CASGSLAGGRELFF	TGTGCTAGTGGTTCTCTTGCGGGGGGCAGGGAGCTGTTTTTT
-	-	TRBV18	TRBJ2-3	CASSPAATDTQYF	TGTGCCAGCTCACCCGCGGCGACAGATACGCAGTATTTT
-	TRBD2	TRBV7-8	TRBJ2-5	CASSLGGGGAYETQYF	TGTGCCAGCAGCTTAGGAGGCGGGGGGGCTTACGAGACCCAGTACTTC